The present TCR beta chain was sequenced within a study of blood T cells in healthy people across ages. Study-level findings and limits: Researchers deemed the diversity estimates from one million T cells underestimates.

As concerns this clonotype: Its specificity is not known.

For the second PCR, which ran for about 7 to 11 cycles, a sample-barcoded 5' primer and a J-beta primer mix were used. TCRdb reanalysed the 5' RACE reads using MiXCR and keeps one entry per CDR3 protein. The sample includes 600,000 to 850,000 distinct CDR3 sequences, more than 20% seen only once; the top ten take around 9.2%. The CDR3 is 14 amino acids. V trimming: 6 bases; J trimming: 8 bases; junction bases outside the gene matches: 7. This sample was also put to use in a study of T cells of mothers and their children.

The sequencing input was blood. The source is a boy younger than 18 in good health. The chain is built from TRBV12-3 or TRBV12-4 and TRBJ1-6; 7 bases are shared with TRBD1. CDR3 sequence reads: CASRDGTAHSPLHF. Here the CDR3 DNA reads TGTGCCAGCAGGGATGGGACAGCCCATTCACCCCTCCACTTT.